This T cell receptor (beta chain) was profiled in a study of shared clonotypes between healthy human individuals (dated by TCRdb to 2020 to 2022). About the investigation overall: Two women and a few men aged 18 to 49 years were included in the cohort. To estimate repertoire size and how much clonotype sharing occurs between individuals, the study deeply sequenced the blood TCR repertoires of five or six healthy adults. Between about 0.94 and 8.9 billion PBMCs per donor were obtained by leukapheresis. For each donor, CD4 naive and CD4 memory were each run on three plates, CD8 naive on two plates, and CD8 memory on one plate. Libraries were prepared and TCR repertoires were sequenced by different laboratories using diverse techniques, in order to increase sequencing depth and limit assay-specific biases. General study outcomes and caveats: Because the study included a small number of donors, the genetic and exposure-history diversity represented was limited. Larger estimated clonotype richness was generally found for naive subsets than for memory subsets. Rarefaction of sorted-subset datasets indicated incomplete sequencing despite the large sequencing depth. Only blood was sampled, and tissue TCR repertoires likely differ from those in blood. Compared with non-shared clonotypes, clonotypes shared by all four sorted-subset donors had higher generation probabilities. Pairwise subsampling indicated that sequencing depth was expected to affect the degree of clonotype sharing among donors. Sharing across a handful of donors was observed for 5% to 6.5% of naive CD4, 3% to 3.5% of naive CD8, roughly 2.4% of memory CD4, and approximately 0.41% of memory CD8 clonotypes.

TCR CDR3 regions were amplified from genomic DNA by multiplex PCR using the deep immunoSEQ assay. For each cell subset, the extracted genomic DNA was distributed evenly across all wells of several immunoSEQ 96-well plates, and each plate served as one replicate. For sorted subsets, approximately 200 ng of genomic DNA, equivalent to around 30,000 T cell genomes, went into each replicate PCR. The purified libraries were quantified using a Qubit 3.0 fluorometer, sized with a Bioanalyzer 2100, and then quantified again using the KAPA Library Quantification kit. Every immunoSEQ 96-well plate was sequenced on a separate single-read 150-cycle Illumina NextSeq 550 flow cell. For the original study's pipeline: The immunoSEQ output contained only junctional sequences without quality scores, so filtering could not match that applied to full-length reads. To assign V/J genes and CDR3, sequences were annotated using PyIR, a Python wrapper for IgBLAST v1.9, with IMGT germline references. Reads were removed for weak V/J assignments (E-value above 1e-6), missing CDR3, stop codons, out-of-frame junctions, or ambiguous translated residues. V3J clonotypes were defined as sequences sharing the same inferred V gene, J gene, and CDR3 amino acid sequence. Percentage overlap between repertoires was calculated by dividing the number of shared unique clonotypes by the size of the smaller repertoire. Three approaches were used to assess repertoire richness: RTK rarefaction, the Chao1 estimator, and Recon v2.1 estimates of unobserved clonotypes. Generation probabilities were computed with OLGA for all TCRbeta clonotypes obtained by the gDNA method from several donors. TCRdb provides this immuneACCESS table in a form limited to in-frame rearrangements. Some clones are lacking; in checked studies, under half of them reflect an unresolved V gene, and why the rest are absent is not known. V and J calls and clone size are copied from that table; D and trimming were computed from the DNA. In this sample the table shows about 870,000 clones, over 90% of which occur a single time. The ten largest clones represent 24% of the sample.

On this clone itself: Its recognized antigen is unknown. Base-call qualities are not available, and no considerably larger clone is one nucleotide away.

For the CD8 naive samples, CD45RO-negative cells were positively selected for CCR7, yielding a CD45RA+CCR7+ population from which TemRA cells were excluded. Donors were healthy HIV-negative adults with no recently reported acute infections or vaccinations. Every donor was a Caucasian adult residing in Nashville, Tennessee, USA. Blood was collected by leukapheresis, and PBMCs were isolated by Ficoll-Histopaque density gradient centrifugation and then cryopreserved in liquid nitrogen vapor phase. Analytical flow cytometry was used to check the purity and quantity of each magnetically sorted T cell population. Genomic DNA was isolated from each sorted fraction and quantified by UV absorbance on a Nanodrop 2000c. V and J are truncated by 4 bases and 4 bases respectively, leaving an intervening sequence of 7 bases. Looking up the germline V gene yields CDR1 MNHEY and CDR2 SVGAGI. From its cysteine to its phenylalanine, the CDR3 spans 12 amino acids. Left in the record is the CDR3 DNA by itself, 36 bases read in frame from the first base.

This receptor chain uses TRBV6-5 and TRBJ1-2; the D gene is perhaps TRBD1, on 6 matching bases. The sequence derives from a man aged 30-40 years in good health. Sequenced sample: naive CD8+ T cells sorted from blood. In light of the paper, this sample's cell subset or site label describes: CD45RA+CCR7+. The CDR3 reads CASSSDSYGYTF. The nucleotides read TGTGCCAGCAGTTCGGACAGCTATGGCTACACCTTC.